This TCR beta chain was captured by sequencing in a study of CD8+ T cells in alopecia areata (dated by TCRdb to 2016 to 2019). Context from the whole study: Treated patients were enrolled in an open-label pilot trial of oral tofacitinib, 5 to 10 mg twice daily, for moderate-to-severe alopecia areata. Patients stayed on tofacitinib for 6 to 18 months and then had 6 months of follow-up off drug so that delayed response and recurrence could be assessed. RNA came from the PAXgene miRNA kit for fixed scalp, the miRNeasy kit for PBMCs, and the RNeasy kit for mouse skin. To study T cell clonal expansion in alopecia areata, the researchers applied high-throughput TCRbeta sequencing to both the C3H/HeJ mouse model and human patients. In humans, TCRbeta sequencing was performed on scalp tissue and on sorted CD4+ and CD8+ peripheral blood T cells from healthy controls and from patients with patchy or totalis/universalis alopecia areata. immunoSEQ multiplex PCR using 35 Vbeta forward primers and 13 Jbeta reverse primers was used to amplify TCRbeta CDR3 regions. Clonality in the scalp was compared among normal scalp (n=4), patchy alopecia areata scalp (n=8), and alopecia totalis/universalis scalp (n=8). Disease severity in treated patients was measured with the SALT score, which quantifies the percentage of affected scalp surface area. Patients on tofacitinib were biopsied at baseline and after 4 and 24 weeks of treatment, and several of the patients also had a later scalp biopsy.

Libraries were built with the immunoSEQ multiplex PCR assay. To provide template for TCR sequencing, every sample had RNA extracted and reverse transcribed into cDNA. First-strand cDNA was synthesized using SuperScript III with a 2:1 mix of oligo-dT and random hexamers. A synthetic immune receptor repertoire was used to assess amplification bias, and residual bias was removed computationally. The original methods were these. Raw reads were preprocessed to remove errors, and CDR3 was defined according to IMGT conventions as the region from the conserved cysteine to phenylalanine. To get clonality, Shannon entropy was normalized by log2 of the number of productive unique TCRs and the result was subtracted from 1. CD4 or CD8 identity of scalp clones was inferred by cross-referencing scalp TCRbeta sequences with sorted blood CD4 and CD8 repertoires. The table comes from immuneACCESS by way of TCRdb, which keeps in-frame sequences with V and J called. Part of the clones is missing from these tables; in studies checked, under half for an unresolved V gene and the rest for unknown reasons. The DNA was the basis for D and trimming; V, J and clone size are from that table. This sample holds under 350,000 clones; nearly 60% were observed only once. The ten largest clones capture over 1.5% of the sample.

The time point label on this specimen signifies: less than 25 weeks on oral tofacitinib. According to the study, the label for this sample's treatment or condition signals: oral pan-JAK inhibitor, 5-10 mg twice daily. Lesional scalp punch biopsies and peripheral blood were obtained from alopecia areata patients. PBMCs were separated by density centrifugation and stained for CD3, CD4 and CD8, after which CD4+ and CD8+ T cells were sorted on a FACSAria. The full study reports these points: During tofacitinib treatment, many expanded lesional clones remained in scalp and blood, and this persistence may partly explain relapse after treatment is stopped. With tofacitinib, both scalp clonality and the number of expanded CD8+ clones among the top 100 scalp clones went down significantly. Resident alphabeta T cells in normal human skin are also sequenced, complicating scalp TCR repertoire analysis, unlike mouse skin dominated by gammadelta T cells. Compared with mice, TCR sequences shared between patients were less clear, possibly partly because of HLA diversity across the patient population. Higher clonality and more expanded CD8+ clones were observed in lesional scalp than in normal scalp, particularly in alopecia totalis/universalis, a finding suggestive of antigenic drive. Because the treated cohort was small and had only one nonresponder, larger studies are needed to examine links between baseline CD8+ expansion and response.

Points on this clone: No cognate antigen has been identified for it. Base qualities are missing; no much larger clone stands one base away.

The sequence was obtained from a human donor with alopecia areata. This sample comprised CD4+ T cells sorted from blood, obtained at week 24, from a patient treated with tofacitinib.

The DNA is as follows: TGTGCCAGCAGCCTCCGGACACAATCCTACAATGAGCAGTTCTTC. The translation is CASSLRTQSYNEQFF. The chain couples TRBV7-9 to TRBJ2-1; TRBD1 is a possible D gene, resting on 5 matching bases. CDR3 length: 15 amino acids, cysteine to phenylalanine. CDR3 DNA only is kept here, 45 bases in frame from base 1. Trimming takes 5 bases from V and 1 base from J, and the germline ends sit 12 bases apart. The germline V gene (reference sequence) sets CDR1 to SEHNR and CDR2 to FQNEAQ.